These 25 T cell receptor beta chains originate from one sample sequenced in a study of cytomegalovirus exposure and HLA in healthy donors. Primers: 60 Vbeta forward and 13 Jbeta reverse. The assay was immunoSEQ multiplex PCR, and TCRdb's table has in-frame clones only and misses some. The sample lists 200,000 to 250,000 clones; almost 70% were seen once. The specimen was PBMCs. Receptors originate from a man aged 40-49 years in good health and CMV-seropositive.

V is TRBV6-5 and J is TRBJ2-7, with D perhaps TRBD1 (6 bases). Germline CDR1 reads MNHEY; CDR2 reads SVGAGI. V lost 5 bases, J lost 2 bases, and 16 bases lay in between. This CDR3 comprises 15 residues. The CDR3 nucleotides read TGTGCCAGCAGTGTTCAGACAGGACCGACCTACGAGCAGTACTTC. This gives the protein CASSVQTGPTYEQYF.

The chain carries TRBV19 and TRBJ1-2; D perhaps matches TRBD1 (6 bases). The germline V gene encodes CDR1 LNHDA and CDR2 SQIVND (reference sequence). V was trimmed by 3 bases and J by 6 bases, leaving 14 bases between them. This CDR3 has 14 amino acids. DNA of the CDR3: TGTGCCAGTAGTATCCCAGGGGTGTACGATGGCTACACCTTC. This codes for CASSIPGVYDGYTF.

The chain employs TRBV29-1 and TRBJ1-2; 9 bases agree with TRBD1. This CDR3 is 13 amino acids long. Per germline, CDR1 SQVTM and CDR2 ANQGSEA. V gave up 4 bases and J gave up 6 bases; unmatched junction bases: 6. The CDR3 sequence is CSVAQQGADGYTF. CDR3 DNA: TGCAGCGTTGCCCAACAGGGGGCAGATGGCTACACCTTC.

CDR3 amino acids: CASSQDRGFGTIYF. For the CDR3, the DNA is TGCGCCAGCAGCCAAGATCGAGGTTTCGGCACCATATATTTT. The chain carries TRBV4-3 and TRBJ1-3, with D unresolved. CDR1 and CDR2 (germline): LGHNA, YSLEER. Between the trimmed V and J ends, which lost 0 bases and 9 bases, there was a span of 12 bases. The CDR3 spans 14 residues.

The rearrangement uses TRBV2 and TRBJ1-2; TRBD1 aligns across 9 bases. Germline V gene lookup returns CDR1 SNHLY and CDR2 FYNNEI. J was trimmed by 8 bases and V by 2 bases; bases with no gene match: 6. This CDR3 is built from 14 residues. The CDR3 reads CASSERGQGGGYTF. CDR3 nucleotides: TGTGCCAGCAGTGAAAGGGGACAGGGAGGGGGCTACACCTTC.

CDR3 nucleotides: TGTGCCAGCTCACCTTTAAGCGGGGGGGCCACCGAGCAGTACTTC. Residues: CASSPLSGGATEQYF. J is TRBJ2-7 and V is TRBV18, with TRBD2 matching over 10 bases. The CDR3 totals 15 residues. The V gene's germline CDR1 is KGHSH and CDR2 LQKENI. With V trimmed by 3 bases and J by 6 bases, 8 bases remained unmatched.

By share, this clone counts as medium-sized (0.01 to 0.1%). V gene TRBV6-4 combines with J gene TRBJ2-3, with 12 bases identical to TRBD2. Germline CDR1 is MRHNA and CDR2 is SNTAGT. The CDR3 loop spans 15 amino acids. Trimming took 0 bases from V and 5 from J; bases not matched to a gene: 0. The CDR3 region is CASSDSTSGGDTQYF. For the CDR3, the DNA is TGTGCCAGCAGTGACTCGACTAGCGGGGGAGATACGCAGTATTTT.

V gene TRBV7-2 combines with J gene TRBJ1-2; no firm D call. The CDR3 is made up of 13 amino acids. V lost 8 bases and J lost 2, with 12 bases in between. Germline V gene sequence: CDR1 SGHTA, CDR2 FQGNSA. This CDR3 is CASVRGSNYGYTF. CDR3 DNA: TGTGCCAGCGTCCGGGGTTCGAACTATGGCTACACCTTC.

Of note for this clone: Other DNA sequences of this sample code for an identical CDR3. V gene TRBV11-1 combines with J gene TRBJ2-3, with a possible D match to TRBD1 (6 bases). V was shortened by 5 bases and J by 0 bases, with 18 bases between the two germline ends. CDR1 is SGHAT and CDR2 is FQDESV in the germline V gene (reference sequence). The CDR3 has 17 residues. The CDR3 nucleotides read TGTGCCAGCAGCCATCTAACTTCAGGGGCCAGCACAGATACGCAGTATTTT. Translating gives CASSHLTSGASTDTQYF.

CDR3 sequence reads: CASTAAETQYF. The CDR3 coding sequence is TGTGCCAGCACCGCTGCGGAGACCCAGTACTTC. The chain couples TRBV18 to TRBJ2-5; no reliable D call. CDR3 length equals 11 residues. Germline V gives CDR1 KGHSH, CDR2 LQKENI. V was trimmed by 8 bases and J by 5 bases, leaving 9 bases between them.

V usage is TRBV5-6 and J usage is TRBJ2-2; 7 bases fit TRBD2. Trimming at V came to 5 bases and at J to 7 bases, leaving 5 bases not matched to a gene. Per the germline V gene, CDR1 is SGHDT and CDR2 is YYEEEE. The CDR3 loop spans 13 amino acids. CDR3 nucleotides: TGTGCCAGCAGTGGACTAGGGGTCGGGGAGCTGTTTTTT. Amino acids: CASSGLGVGELFF.

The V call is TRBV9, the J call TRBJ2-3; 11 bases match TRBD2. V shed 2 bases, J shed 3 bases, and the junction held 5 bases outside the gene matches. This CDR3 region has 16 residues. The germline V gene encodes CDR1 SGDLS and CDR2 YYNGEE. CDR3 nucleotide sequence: TGTGCCAGCAGCGTGGGGGCTAGCGGGGGGACAGATACGCAGTATTTT. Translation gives CASSVGASGGTDTQYF.

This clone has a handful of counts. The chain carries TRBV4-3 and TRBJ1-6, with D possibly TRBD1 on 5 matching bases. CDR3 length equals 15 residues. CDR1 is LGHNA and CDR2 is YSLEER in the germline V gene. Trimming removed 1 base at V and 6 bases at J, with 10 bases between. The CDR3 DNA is TGCGCCAGCAGCCAAGGTGCAGGGATTAATTCACCCCTCCACTTT. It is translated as CASSQGAGINSPLHF.

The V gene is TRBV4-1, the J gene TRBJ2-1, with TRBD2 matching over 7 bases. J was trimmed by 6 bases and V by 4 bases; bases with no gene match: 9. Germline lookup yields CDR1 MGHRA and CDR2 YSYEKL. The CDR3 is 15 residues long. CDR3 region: CASSLRGVDGNEQFF. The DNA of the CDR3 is TGCGCCAGCAGCCTCCGGGGGGTCGATGGCAATGAGCAGTTCTTC.

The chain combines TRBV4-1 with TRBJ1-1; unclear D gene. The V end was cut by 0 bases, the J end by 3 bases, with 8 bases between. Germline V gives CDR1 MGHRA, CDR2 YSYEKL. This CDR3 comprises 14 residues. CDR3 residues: CASSQDPSDTEAFF. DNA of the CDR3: TGCGCCAGCAGCCAAGATCCATCGGACACTGAAGCTTTCTTT.

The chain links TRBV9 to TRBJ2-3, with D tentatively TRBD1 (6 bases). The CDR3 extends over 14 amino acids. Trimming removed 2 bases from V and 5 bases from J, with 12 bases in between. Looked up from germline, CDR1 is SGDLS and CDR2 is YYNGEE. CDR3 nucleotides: TGTGCCAGCAGCGTGGCAGGGGCAGGAGATACGCAGTATTTT. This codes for CASSVAGAGDTQYF.

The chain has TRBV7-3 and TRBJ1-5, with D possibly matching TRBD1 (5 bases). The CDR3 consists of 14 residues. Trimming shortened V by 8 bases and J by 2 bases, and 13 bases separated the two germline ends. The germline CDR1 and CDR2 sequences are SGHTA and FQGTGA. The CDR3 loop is CASAGTDGNQPQHF. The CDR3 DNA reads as TGTGCCAGCGCCGGGACTGACGGCAATCAGCCCCAGCATTTT.

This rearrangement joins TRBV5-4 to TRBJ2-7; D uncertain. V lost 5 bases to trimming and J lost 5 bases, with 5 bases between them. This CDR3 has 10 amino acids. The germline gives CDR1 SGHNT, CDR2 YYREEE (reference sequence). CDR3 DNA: TGTGCCAGCAGACGCGACGAGCAGTACTTC. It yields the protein CASRRDEQYF. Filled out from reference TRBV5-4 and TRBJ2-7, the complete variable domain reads ETGVTQSPTHLIKTRGQQVTLRCSSQSGHNTVSWYQQALGQGPQFIFQYYREEENGRGNFPPRFSGLQFPNYSSELNVNALELDDSALYLCASRRDEQYFGPGTRLTVT.

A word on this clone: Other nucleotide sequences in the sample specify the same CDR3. The CDR3 coding sequence is TGTGCCAGCAGTTTAACGGGGGGCTCTGGAAACACCATATATTTT. This translates into CASSLTGGSGNTIYF. The chain carries TRBV6-5 and TRBJ1-3, with a weak D call TRBD1 (5 bases). The CDR3 is 15 residues long. V lost 4 bases to trimming and J lost 0 bases, with 10 bases between them. The V gene's germline CDR1 is MNHEY and CDR2 SVGAGI.

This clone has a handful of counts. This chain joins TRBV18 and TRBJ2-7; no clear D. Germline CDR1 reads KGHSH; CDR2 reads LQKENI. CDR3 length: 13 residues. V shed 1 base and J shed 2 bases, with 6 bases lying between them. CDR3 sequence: CASSPQRAYEQYF. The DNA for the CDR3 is TGTGCCAGCTCACCACAGCGCGCCTACGAGCAGTACTTC.

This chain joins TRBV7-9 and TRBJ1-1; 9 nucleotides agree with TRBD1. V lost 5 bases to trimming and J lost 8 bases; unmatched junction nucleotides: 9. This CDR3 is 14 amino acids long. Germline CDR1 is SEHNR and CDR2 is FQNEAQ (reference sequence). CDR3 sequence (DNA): TGTGCCAGCAGCGAAATACAGGGGGCAGGAGAAGCTTTCTTT. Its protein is CASSEIQGAGEAFF. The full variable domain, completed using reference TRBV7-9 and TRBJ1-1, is DTGVSQNPRHKITKRGQNVTFRCDPISEHNRLYWYRQTLGQGPEFLTYFQNEAQLEKSRLLSDRFSAERPKGSFSTLEIQRTEQGDSAMYLCASSEIQGAGEAFFGQGTRLTVV.

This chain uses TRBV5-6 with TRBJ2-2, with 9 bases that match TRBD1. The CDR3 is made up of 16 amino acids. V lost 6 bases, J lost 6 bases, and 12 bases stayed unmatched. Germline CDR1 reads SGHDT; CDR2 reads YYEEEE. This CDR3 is CASTRGTGFRPGELFF. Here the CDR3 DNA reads TGTGCCAGCACAAGAGGGACAGGGTTTCGTCCCGGGGAGCTGTTTTTT.

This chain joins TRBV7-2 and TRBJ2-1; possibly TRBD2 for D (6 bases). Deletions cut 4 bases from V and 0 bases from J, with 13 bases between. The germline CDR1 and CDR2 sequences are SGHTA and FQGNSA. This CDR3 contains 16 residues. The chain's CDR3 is CASSYSGDLSYNEQFF. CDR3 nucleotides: TGTGCCAGCAGCTACTCGGGGGACCTCTCCTACAATGAGCAGTTCTTC.

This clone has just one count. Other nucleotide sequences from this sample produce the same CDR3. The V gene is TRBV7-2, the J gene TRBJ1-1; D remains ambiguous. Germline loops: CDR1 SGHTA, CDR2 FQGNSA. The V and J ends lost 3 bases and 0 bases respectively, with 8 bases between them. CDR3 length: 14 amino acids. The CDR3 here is CASSFGMLNTEAFF. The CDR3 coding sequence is TGTGCCAGCAGCTTCGGGATGCTGAACACTGAAGCTTTCTTT.

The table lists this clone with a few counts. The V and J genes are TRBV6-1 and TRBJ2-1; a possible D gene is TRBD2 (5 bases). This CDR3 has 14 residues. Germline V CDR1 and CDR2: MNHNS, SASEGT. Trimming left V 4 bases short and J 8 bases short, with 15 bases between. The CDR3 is CASSATRAPHEQFF. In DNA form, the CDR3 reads TGTGCCAGCAGTGCTACTAGAGCACCACATGAGCAGTTCTTC.